Following are 9 T cell receptor beta chains from one sample sequenced in a study of a mutant IDH1 vaccine in newly diagnosed glioma. Libraries were prepared by immunoSEQ multiplex PCR; TCRdb keeps only in-frame clonotypes and omits some of them. The table includes about 42,000 clones, around 83% detected once. Time point reported: week 35, safety follow-up. Topical imiquimod accompanied each vaccine dose, which consisted of 300 ug of mutant IDH1 20-mer peptide. The antigens these receptors bind are not known. The sample in question was PBMCs, obtained from a glioma patient whose treatment included an IDH1 peptide vaccine. Receptors were obtained from a woman between 50 and 59 years old with glioma.

The chain links TRBV27 to TRBJ1-5, with D hard to call. CDR1 is MNHEY and CDR2 is SMNVEV in the germline V gene (reference sequence). The ends were cut back, 6 bases at V and 0 bases at J, with 9 bases in the middle. The CDR3 consists of 14 residues. CDR3: CASSPRNSNQPQHF. CDR3 bases: TGTGCCAGCAGCCCAAGAAATAGCAATCAGCCCCAGCATTTT.

The V gene is TRBV25-1, the J gene TRBJ1-5; D unresolved. V was shortened by 1 base and J by 3 bases, with 1 base between the two germline ends. CDR1 and CDR2 (germline): MGHDK, SYGVNS. There are 12 residues in the CDR3. CDR3 residues: CASSESNQPQHF. As DNA, the CDR3 is TGTGCCAGCAGTGAATCCAATCAGCCCCAGCATTTT.

The V and J genes are TRBV27 and TRBJ2-3, with TRBD2 as a possible D gene (5 bases). Trimming stripped 3 bases from V and 5 bases from J, with 18 bases between. The V gene's germline CDR1 is MNHEY and CDR2 SMNVEV (reference sequence). The CDR3 runs to 16 residues. CDR3 in DNA: TGTGCCAGCAGTTTTCTTGCCCAACGGGGTGGAGATACGCAGTATTTT. This encodes CASSFLAQRGGDTQYF.

Points on this clone: One end of the junction fails to match germline, which may point to a read error. V gene TRBV5-1 combines with J gene TRBJ2-3, with TRBD2 matching over 7 bases. From germline, CDR1 is SGHRS and CDR2 YFSETQ. CDR3 length equals 17 residues. This CDR3 is CASSLLTGGAGSDTQYF. CDR3 DNA: TGCGCCAGCAGCTTGTTGACCGGGGGAGCGGGGTCAGATACCCAGTATTTT.

This chain connects TRBV29-1 to TRBJ2-3; TRBD2 is a possible D gene (7 bases). In germline, CDR1 is SQVTM, CDR2 ANQGSEA. The CDR3 extends over 14 amino acids. V lost 6 bases and J 3 bases, leaving 16 bases between the germline ends. CDR3 nucleotide sequence: TGCAGCGTAGCGGGACAATTACGGACAGATACGCAGTATTTT. This encodes CSVAGQLRTDTQYF.

The chain employs TRBV2 and TRBJ2-1; D perhaps matches TRBD1 (5 bases). This CDR3 region has 12 residues. V dropped 4 bases and J dropped 7 bases, with 8 bases sitting between them. Germline lookup yields CDR1 SNHLY and CDR2 FYNNEI. The CDR3 region is CASSGDSNEQFF. The CDR3 DNA follows: TGTGCCAGCAGTGGCGACAGTAATGAGCAGTTCTTC. The variable domain in full, completed from reference TRBV2 and TRBJ2-1, reads EPEVTQTPSHQVTQMGQEVILRCVPISNHLYFYWYRQILGQKVEFLVSFYNNEISEKSEIFDDQFSVERPDGSNFTLKIRSTKLEDSAMYFCASSGDSNEQFFGPGTRLTVL.

The V and J genes are TRBV10-2 and TRBJ1-5, with D tentatively TRBD1 (5 bases). Germline CDR1 and CDR2: WSHSY and SAAADI. Trimming took off 9 bases at V and 1 base at J, with 10 bases between the two ends. This CDR3 comprises 13 residues. The CDR3 DNA follows: TGCGCCAGTCATGACAGAAGCAATCAGCCCCAGCATTTT. This codes for CASHDRSNQPQHF.

This clone came up a few times. The rearrangement uses TRBV7-2 and TRBJ1-4; 10 bases agree with TRBD1. The CDR3 is 15 residues long. V lost 5 bases to trimming and J lost 5 bases; unmatched junction nucleotides: 5. Germline CDR1 is SGHTA and CDR2 is FQGNSA. For the CDR3, the DNA is TGTGCCAGCAGCAACGGACAGGGGGGAAATGAAAAACTGTTTTTT. Protein product: CASSNGQGGNEKLFF.

In this sample, this clone turned up once. This sequence joins TRBV19 and TRBJ2-5; D gene unclear. Trimming shortened V by 1 base and J by 5 bases, and 11 bases separated the two germline ends. The CDR3 consists of 14 residues. The germline V gene encodes CDR1 LNHDA and CDR2 SQIVND (reference sequence). CDR3 region: CASSIARFGETQYF. The CDR3 bases are TGTGCCAGTAGTATAGCCAGGTTCGGGGAGACCCAGTACTTC.